A selection of T cell receptor beta chains follows, all from one sample in a study of shared clonotypes between healthy human individuals. Here immunoSEQ multiplex PCR was the method, and the copy in TCRdb shows in-frame clones only, minus some. The data contain hundreds of thousands of clones, 96% of them seen just once; the ten biggest clones take up approximately 0.1%. The sequenced sample was naive CD8+ T cells sorted from blood. These receptors were obtained from a woman in her thirties in good health. CDR3s include the opening cysteine and the closing phenylalanine or tryptophan. Each record gives: clone size, V gene, D gene, J gene, CDR3 DNA, CDR3 protein. A D gene is named only where the DNA matches it firmly. Clone size, where shown, is once, few, many, or a class for clones that have expanded.

once	TRBV30	.	TRBJ1-6	TGTGCCTATACTCCGGGGGATTCACCCCTCCACTTT	CAYTPGDSPLHF
.	TRBV10-2	.	TRBJ2-1	TGCGCCAGCAGTGAGCACAGGGCGGCCAATGAGCAGTTCTTC	CASSEHRAANEQFF
.	TRBV27	TRBD2	TRBJ2-1	TGTGCCAGCAGTTTTGTCTCCCCAGCGGGAGGGCCGTACAATGAGCAGTTCTTC	CASSFVSPAGGPYNEQFF
.	TRBV2	.	TRBJ2-7	TGTGCCAGCGGAGGGAGTAGTACGCAGCAGTACTTC	CASGGSSTQQYF
.	TRBV9	.	TRBJ2-3	TGTGCCAGCAGCGAAGGGGGGACTACCACGCAGTATTTT	CASSEGGTTTQYF
.	TRBV27	.	TRBJ2-7	TGTGCCAGCAGTTTAGGTCTCGAGCAGTACTTC	CASSLGLEQYF
.	TRBV2	.	TRBJ2-7	TGTGCCAGCATTTTTTCGGGGCGCGGGGACGAGCAGTACTTC	CASIFSGRGDEQYF
.	TRBV12-2	.	TRBJ2-7	TGTGCAAGTCGCTCTCTCCGACTGGCACTCGAGCAGTACTTC	CASRSLRLALEQYF
.	TRBV5-4	TRBD2	TRBJ2-1	TGTGCCAGCAGCTCACCGACTAGCGGGAAATCCTACAATGAGCAGTTCTTC	CASSSPTSGKSYNEQFF
.	TRBV2	.	TRBJ2-2	TGTGCCAGCAGTGAAACGACGGGGACCGGGGAGCTGTTTTTT	CASSETTGTGELFF
few	TRBV27	.	TRBJ1-1	TGTGCCAGCAGTCCCACGTCGGCTATGAACACTGAAGCTTTCTTT	CASSPTSAMNTEAFF
.	TRBV5-6	.	TRBJ2-3	TGTGCCAGCAGCTTGAATCCTGATACGCAGTATTTT	CASSLNPDTQYF
few	TRBV6-9	TRBD1	TRBJ2-5	TGTGCCAGCAGTTATACCTCCCGGGACAGGGAGCAAGAGACCCAGTACTTC	CASSYTSRDREQETQYF
.	TRBV2	TRBD2	TRBJ2-3	TGTGCCAGGGAGCGGGAGGGGACAGATACGCAGTATTTT	CAREREGTDTQYF
.	TRBV30	.	TRBJ1-5	TGTGCCTGGAGTGAGTGGGATAATCAGCCCCAGCATTTT	CAWSEWDNQPQHF
.	TRBV27	TRBD2	TRBJ2-1	TGTGCCAGCAGTTTAAGGACTAGCGGTAATGAGCAGTTCTTC	CASSLRTSGNEQFF
.	TRBV4-2	TRBD2	TRBJ2-7	TGTGCCAGTAAACTAGCGGGGGGATCCTACGAGCAGTACTTC	CASKLAGGSYEQYF
.	TRBV28	.	TRBJ2-1	TGTGCCAGCAGTTTATATTCAGCATACAATGAGCAGTTCTTC	CASSLYSAYNEQFF
.	TRBV13	.	TRBJ1-1	TGTGCCAGCAGCCAACCGGAAGGGGGGAACACTGAAGCTTTCTTT	CASSQPEGGNTEAFF
once	TRBV27	.	TRBJ1-1	TGTGCCAGCAGTTTATCCCAGGGACTGAACACTGAAGCTTTCTTT	CASSLSQGLNTEAFF
.	TRBV7-9	.	TRBJ1-2	TGTGCCAGCAGCTTAGGTGCGGGGGCCGGGCTGGGCTACACCTTC	CASSLGAGAGLGYTF
once	TRBV7-6	TRBD2	TRBJ2-1	TGTGCCAGCAGCCCTATAGCGGGAGGCTCCTACAATGAGCAGTTCTTC	CASSPIAGGSYNEQFF
.	TRBV6-5	TRBD2	TRBJ2-5	TGTGCCAGCAGTCCCAGCGGGAGTAGTGGAGAGACCCAGTACTTC	CASSPSGSSGETQYF
.	TRBV28	TRBD2	TRBJ2-7	TGTGCCAGCAGATATGGAGCGGGAGCTCACGAGCAGTACTTC	CASRYGAGAHEQYF
once	TRBV28	.	TRBJ1-4	TGTGCCAGCAGTTTAGTCGCAACTAATGAAAAACTGTTTTTT	CASSLVATNEKLFF
.	TRBV5-1	.	TRBJ1-1	TGCGCCAGCAGCTTGGGAGAGAACACTGAAGCTTTCTTT	CASSLGENTEAFF
.	TRBV29-1	TRBD2	TRBJ2-1	TGCAGCGTTTACCCGGGACTAGCGGGGGAGAATGAGCAGTTCTTC	CSVYPGLAGENEQFF
.	TRBV5-3	.	TRBJ1-1	TGTGCCAGAAGCTTTTTTTCGGTTCAGGAAGGGACTGAAGCTTTCTTT	CARSFFSVQEGTEAFF
few	TRBV6-6	.	TRBJ1-4	TGTGCCAGCAGTTCGGGGGTAGGACTGTTTTTT	CASSSGVGLFF
once	TRBV30	.	TRBJ1-1	TGTGCCTGGAGTTTTGGCCTACCCGGGGTCTTGAACACTGAAGCTTTCTTT	CAWSFGLPGVLNTEAFF
.	TRBV28	.	TRBJ2-7	TGTGCCAGCAGTTTAGATACCGTCGGCCTCCCGACAGGACTTGCCTACGAGCAGTACTTC	CASSLDTVGLPTGLAYEQYF
.	TRBV5-1	.	TRBJ2-7	TGCGCCAGCAGCTTGGTGGACTACTCCTACGAGCAGTACTTC	CASSLVDYSYEQYF
.	TRBV1	.	TRBJ2-6	TGCACCAGCAGCCAAGACCGAGCGGGACCCCCTGGGGCCAACGTCCTGACTTTC	CTSSQDRAGPPGANVLTF
.	TRBV19	TRBD2	TRBJ2-2	TGTGCCAGTAGCCAACTAGCGGGAGAATCCGGGGAGCTGTTTTTT	CASSQLAGESGELFF
.	TRBV11-2	.	TRBJ1-2	TGTGCCAGCAGCTTAGTAGGGGCAGGGACCGGGCTCTTGGGCTACACCTTC	CASSLVGAGTGLLGYTF
.	TRBV19	.	TRBJ1-3	TGTGCCAGTAGGACGTCAGAGACGGCTGCTATGTGGGACACCATATATTTT	CASRTSETAAMWDTIYF
.	TRBV28	TRBD1	TRBJ1-5	TGTGCCAGCAGTTTGTACAGGGGCGGGAGCAATCAGCCCCAGCATTTT	CASSLYRGGSNQPQHF
.	TRBV9	TRBD2	TRBJ2-1	TGTGCCAGCAGCGTAGCGGGAGGGCCGAGCAATGAGCAGTTCTTC	CASSVAGGPSNEQFF
.	TRBV4-1	.	TRBJ1-3	TGCGCCAGCAGCCTAGAGGGACGGTCAAACACCATATATTTT	CASSLEGRSNTIYF
.	TRBV14	.	TRBJ2-7	TGTGCCAGCAGCCAAATCAATCAGGGTTACTACGAGCAGTACTTC	CASSQINQGYYEQYF
.	TRBV11-2	.	TRBJ1-3	TGTGCCAGCAGCTTATTTCCTGGTGGAAACACCATATATTTT	CASSLFPGGNTIYF
.	TRBV10-1	.	TRBJ2-3	TGCGCCAGCAGTGCTGGCCAGTACACAGATACGCAGTATTTT	CASSAGQYTDTQYF
.	TRBV28	TRBD2	TRBJ2-3	TGTGCCAGCAGAGACCCTAGCGGGAGGCGTGCAGATACGCAGTATTTT	CASRDPSGRRADTQYF
.	TRBV7-3	TRBD2	TRBJ2-2	TGTGCCAGCAGCTTACCCCCGGGACTAGCGGGAGGGTCCGGGGAGCTGTTTTTT	CASSLPPGLAGGSGELFF
.	TRBV27	.	TRBJ2-7	TGTGCCAGCAGTTTATCGATGGGTTCTAGAGTCTACGAGCAGTACTTC	CASSLSMGSRVYEQYF
.	TRBV7-9	.	TRBJ2-3	TGTGCCAGCAGCCCTGGAGCGGCTAGCACAGATACGCAGTATTTT	CASSPGAASTDTQYF
.	TRBV7-2	.	TRBJ1-3	TGTGCCAGCAGCTTAGGGGGAGGGACTGGAAACACCATATATTTT	CASSLGGGTGNTIYF
.	TRBV7-9	TRBD2	TRBJ2-5	TGTGCCAGCAGCTTACTTTTCCCCGGGGGGGAGACCCAGTACTTC	CASSLLFPGGETQYF
few	TRBV5-1	TRBD2	TRBJ2-7	TGCGCCAGCAGCCCCGCATCAAGCGGGACTGGCCCTTACGAGCAGTACTTC	CASSPASSGTGPYEQYF
.	TRBV7-9	.	TRBJ1-1	TGTGCCAGCAGCTCCACCGACCCACGACAGGAACGTGAGGCTTTCTTT	CASSSTDPRQEREAFF
once	TRBV27	TRBD2	TRBJ2-7	TGTGCCAGCAGGTTAGCGGGAGGGCCTCTAGAGCAGTACTTC	CASRLAGGPLEQYF
.	TRBV6-5	.	TRBJ2-3	TGTGCCAGCAGTTACCACCTCACAGATACGCAGTATTTT	CASSYHLTDTQYF
.	TRBV2	TRBD1	TRBJ1-5	TGTGCCAGCAGTCATTTAGACAGGGGTCAGCCCCAGCATTTT	CASSHLDRGQPQHF